This T cell receptor beta chain was identified during a study of T cells in Graves' hyperthyroidism and ophthalmopathy. Study-level points and caveats: A median about 6.5 months before onset, the model predicted ophthalmopathy.

Amplification yielded TCR beta CDR3 regions, with RNA transcripts as the source. The primer set for the first-round RT-PCR of the TCR CDR3 was HTBI. TCRdb used MiXCR to reprocess the multiplex PCR reads, holding one entry per CDR3 protein. The sample yields approximately 560,000 distinct CDR3 sequences, approximately 44% seen once. In the case of this clonotype: Its antigen is unidentified. One junction end does not reproduce the germline sequence, and a read error may be involved.

CDR1 is LNHNV and CDR2 is YYDKDF in the germline V gene (reference sequence). The CDR3 length is 13 residues. The sequencing input was peripheral blood or thyroid tissue (not recorded which). The chain joins TRBV15 to TRBJ2-6, with D perhaps matching TRBD1 (5 bases). The TCR comes from a woman in her late teens or twenties with Graves' hyperthyroidism. In DNA form, the CDR3 reads TGTGCCACCAGCAGGGCCAGGGTGAGCACTGAAGCTTTC. Its protein is CATSRARVSTEAF.